The text below deals with one T cell receptor beta chain. This record belongs to a study of beta chain features in type 1 diabetes. The entirety of the isolated RNA underwent reverse transcription, so expressed TCRB transcripts were sequenced. TCRdb's table, derived via immunoSEQ multiplex PCR, lists solely in-frame clones and lacks some. The repertoire holds around 320,000 clones, with 13% to 15% as singletons. One heparinised draw, averaging about 110 mL, was taken per donor. The receptor's source is a man aged 25 to 40 in good health. The sequenced sample was central memory CD4+ T cells from blood.

This CDR3 reads CAIRRGGGNQPQHF. In DNA form, the CDR3 reads TGTGCCATCCGGAGGGGGGGCGGCAATCAGCCCCAGCATTTT. This rearrangement joins TRBV6-6 to TRBJ1-5; D is possibly TRBD1 (6 bases). The CDR3 is made up of 14 amino acids. V lost 10 bases and J 2 bases, leaving 15 bases between the germline ends. Per the germline V gene, CDR1 is MNHNY and CDR2 is SVGAGI (reference sequence).